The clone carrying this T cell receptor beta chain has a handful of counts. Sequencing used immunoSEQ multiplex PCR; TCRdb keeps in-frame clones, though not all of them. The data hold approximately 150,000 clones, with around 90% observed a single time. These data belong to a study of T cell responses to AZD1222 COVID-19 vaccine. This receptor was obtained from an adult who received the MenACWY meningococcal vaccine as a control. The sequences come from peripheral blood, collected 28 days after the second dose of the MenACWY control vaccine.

The CDR3 nucleotides read TGTGCCTGGAGTGTACCAGGGGGGGGGTACGAGCAGTACTTC. Protein sequence: CAWSVPGGGYEQYF. The chain carries TRBV30 and TRBJ2-7; D is perhaps TRBD1 or TRBD2 (7 bases each). The germline CDR1 and CDR2 sequences are GTSNPN and SVGIG (reference sequence). The CDR3 totals 14 residues. Deletions cut 0 bases from V and 4 bases from J, with 13 bases between. Full variable domain (outside the CDR3, taken from reference TRBV30 and TRBJ2-7): SQTIHQWPATLVQPVGSPLSLECTVEGTSNPNLYWYRQAAGRGLQLLFYSVGIGQISSEVPQNLSASRPQDRQFILSSKKLLLSDSGFYLCAWSVPGGGYEQYFGPGTRLTVT.